Each of the 30 T cell receptor beta chains below was sequenced from the same sample in a study of T cell repertoires in cytomegalovirus infection. Their recognized antigens are unknown. MiXCR was run by TCRdb on the reads, yielding one entry per CDR3 protein. The table has some 560,000 distinct CDR3 sequences, 40% seen once; the top ten hold 40% to 60%. Here the sequenced sample was cultured PBMCs, taken from culture after CMV antigen stimulation. The receptors originated from a human donor in good health (CMV status not recorded). Some clones in this sample may be carry-over from other donors' samples.

This clonotype was counted between two and nine times. The V and J genes are TRBV4-1 and TRBJ1-5, with unresolved D. CDR3 size: 16 residues. In germline, CDR1 is MGHRA, CDR2 YSYEKL. The V and J ends lost 4 bases and 1 base respectively, with 14 bases between them. The CDR3 DNA is TGCGCCAGCAGCCTCCTAGGAGAACCCAGCAATCAGCCCCAGCATTTT. Its translation is CASSLLGEPSNQPQHF.

The chain recombines TRBV6-1 with TRBJ2-5, with D maybe TRBD2 (6 bases). The germline V gene encodes CDR1 MNHNS and CDR2 SASEGT. The CDR3 has 17 amino acids. The V gene lost 0 bases and the J gene lost 3 bases, with 17 bases spanning the gap. CDR3 loop: CASSEAKAGRREETQYF. The CDR3 DNA sequence: TGTGCCAGCAGTGAAGCGAAGGCAGGGAGGAGGGAAGAGACCCAGTACTTC.

This rearrangement joins TRBV4-1 to TRBJ2-7; possible D gene TRBD1, 5 bases. The V end was cut by 4 bases, the J end by 2 bases, with 12 bases between. Germline assignment: CDR1 MGHRA and CDR2 YSYEKL. CDR3 length: 14 residues. The CDR3 is CASSLIGQPYEQYF. The DNA of the CDR3 is TGCGCCAGCAGCCTCATAGGACAACCCTACGAGCAGTACTTC.

The gene calls are TRBV2 and TRBJ2-1; maybe TRBD1 (7 bases). V was pared by 11 bases and J by 8 bases, with 16 bases between. This CDR3 contains 12 residues. CDR1 and CDR2 from the germline V gene are SNHLY and FYNNEI. The CDR3 spells CAGSGGGDEQFF. CDR3 DNA sequence: TGTGCCGGATCCGGAGGGGGCGATGAGCAGTTCTTC. The full variable domain, completed using reference TRBV2 and TRBJ2-1, is EPEVTQTPSHQVTQMGQEVILRCVPISNHLYFYWYRQILGQKVEFLVSFYNNEISEKSEIFDDQFSVERPDGSNFTLKIRSTKLEDSAMYFCAGSGGGDEQFFGPGTRLTVL.

The CDR3 DNA sequence: TGTGCCAGCAACGGAGCGGGGGCCACAGATACGCAGTATTTT. It is translated as CASNGAGATDTQYF. V is TRBV12-3 or TRBV12-4 and J is TRBJ2-3; 8 bases match TRBD2. Trimming removed 7 bases from V and 2 bases from J; junction bases left unmatched: 5. CDR3 size: 14 residues.

V gene TRBV10-2 combines with J gene TRBJ2-1, with D uncertain. CDR1 is WSHSY, CDR2 SAAADI, per germline. The CDR3 is made up of 10 amino acids. Trimming took off 9 bases at V and 9 bases at J, with 9 bases between the two ends. The CDR3 spells CASSYPEQFF. The CDR3, as DNA: TGCGCCAGTTCGTACCCTGAGCAGTTCTTC.

The gene calls are TRBV28 and TRBJ2-7, with TRBD1 matching 10 bases. From germline, CDR1 is MDHEN and CDR2 SYDVKM. V lost 8 bases and J lost 5; bases outside the gene matches: 6. The CDR3 consists of 13 residues. In DNA form, the CDR3 reads TGTGCCAGCGGGACAGGGGAATTCCACGAGCAGTACTTC. This sequence encodes CASGTGEFHEQYF.

In regard to this clonotype: One end of the junction fails to match germline, which may point to a read error. The chain combines TRBV20-1 with TRBJ1-5; D ambiguous. CDR3 length: 14 residues. CDR1 is DFQATT, CDR2 SNEGSKA, per germline (reference sequence). The CDR3 here is CSTRPYAIDQPQHF. The CDR3 DNA reads as TGCAGTACTAGACCCTACGCGATAGATCAGCCCCAGCATTTT.

This rearrangement joins TRBV12-3 or TRBV12-4 to TRBJ1-2; D gene uncertain. V gave up 3 bases and J gave up 4 bases, with 9 bases separating them. The CDR3 sequence is 13 residues long. CDR3 sequence (DNA): TGTGCCAGCAGTTTGGTAGGACGCTATGGCTACACCTTC. Translating it yields CASSLVGRYGYTF.

The chain links TRBV29-1 to TRBJ2-7, with 14 bases aligning to TRBD2. V shed 6 bases, J shed 2 bases, and the junction held 3 bases outside the gene matches. The CDR3 is 14 residues long. Germline V gives CDR1 SQVTM, CDR2 ANQGSEA. CDR3 in amino acids: CSVLTSGRAYEQYF. As DNA, the CDR3 is TGCAGCGTCTTGACTAGCGGGAGGGCCTACGAGCAGTACTTC.

This sequence joins TRBV11-2 and TRBJ2-7, with a possible D match to TRBD2 (5 bases). Per germline, CDR1 SGHAT and CDR2 FQNNGV. The CDR3 is 14 residues long. V was clipped by 4 bases and J by 3 bases, with 13 bases between them. This CDR3 is CASSSVSGIYEQYF. As DNA, the CDR3 is TGTGCCAGCAGCTCCGTCTCGGGGATCTACGAGCAGTACTTC.

This clonotype was counted only a few times. This rearrangement joins TRBV7-8 to TRBJ2-7, with D perhaps matching TRBD1 (7 bases). This CDR3 spans 15 amino acids. Germline lookup yields CDR1 SGHVS and CDR2 FQNEAQ. V was clipped by 5 bases and J by 0 bases, with 14 bases between them. CDR3 in amino acids: CASSQEGTVSYEQYF. Here the CDR3 DNA reads TGTGCCAGCAGCCAGGAGGGGACAGTCTCCTACGAGCAGTACTTC. The complete variable domain, with remaining parts taken from reference TRBV7-8 and TRBJ2-7, reads GAGVSQSPRYKVAKRGQDVALRCDPISGHVSLFWYQQALGQGPEFLTYFQNEAQLDKSGLPSDRFFAERPEGSVSTLKIQRTQQEDSAVYLCASSQEGTVSYEQYFGPGTRLTVT.

V gene TRBV7-2 combines with J gene TRBJ2-3; the D is unclear. From germline, CDR1 is SGHTA and CDR2 FQGNSA. The CDR3 extends over 13 amino acids. Between the trimmed V and J ends, which lost 4 bases and 4 bases, there was a span of 9 bases. CDR3 residues: CASSSPNSDTQYF. The CDR3 bases are TGTGCCAGCAGCTCTCCGAACTCAGATACGCAGTATTTT. The full variable domain, in which reference TRBV7-2 and TRBJ2-3 provide the parts outside the CDR3, is GAGVSQSPSNKVTEKGKDVELRCDPISGHTALYWYRQSLGQGLEFLIYFQGNSAPDKSGLPSDRFSAERTGGSVSTLTIQRTQQEDSAVYLCASSSPNSDTQYFGPGTRLTVL.

The rearrangement links TRBV7-2 to TRBJ1-6; D is uncertain. The CDR3 runs 13 residues. Germline CDR1 reads SGHTA; CDR2 reads FQGNSA. Trimming shortened V by 1 base and J by 13 bases, and 11 bases separated the two germline ends. The CDR3 DNA is TGTGCCAGCAGCTTAGATAGGGAAGATCCCCTCCACTTT. It specifies CASSLDREDPLHF.

This chain connects TRBV7-9 to TRBJ1-1; tentatively, D is TRBD1 (6 bases). The CDR3 length is 16 residues. Germline V gene lookup returns CDR1 SEHNR and CDR2 FQNEAQ (reference sequence). The V and J ends lost 0 bases and 1 base respectively, with 12 bases between them. In DNA form, the CDR3 reads TGTGCCAGCAGCTTAGCCACCCAGGGGTGGAACACTGAAGCTTTCTTT. Protein product: CASSLATQGWNTEAFF.

The rearrangement links TRBV19 to TRBJ1-1; 7 positions agree with TRBD1. After removal of 6 bases from V and 3 bases from J, the junction contained 7 bases not matched to a gene. Germline lookup yields CDR1 LNHDA and CDR2 SQIVND (reference sequence). The CDR3 totals 14 residues. CDR3 coding DNA: TGTGCCAGTAGGGCGACAGGGCCTGACACTGAAGCTTTCTTT. Encoded protein: CASRATGPDTEAFF.

This clonotype occurred once. V usage is TRBV28 and J usage is TRBJ1-4; tentative D call: TRBD1 (5 bases). Trimming left V 3 bases short and J 5 bases short, with 13 bases between. The CDR3 loop spans 15 amino acids. Per the germline V gene, CDR1 is MDHEN and CDR2 is SYDVKM. CDR3 sequence reads: CASSFPGRGNEKLFF. CDR3 nucleotides: TGTGCCAGCAGTTTCCCAGGGCGGGGGAATGAAAAACTGTTTTTT.

The V and J genes are TRBV7-2 and TRBJ2-1; 11 nucleotides line up with TRBD2. Germline-derived CDR1 and CDR2 are SGHTA and FQGNSA. V shed 4 bases and J 12 bases; nucleotides not matched to a gene: 5. The CDR3 sequence is 13 residues long. CDR3 nucleotides: TGTGCCAGCAGCTCGGGACTAGCGGCCTGGCAGTTCTTC. As protein: CASSSGLAAWQFF.

This clonotype appeared once. The rearrangement joins TRBV14 to TRBJ1-1; the D is unclear. The germline V gene has CDR1 SGHDN and CDR2 FVKESK. The CDR3 has 13 amino acids. V was shortened by 7 bases and J by 1 base, with 10 bases between the two germline ends. The CDR3 coding sequence is TGTGCCAGCACCCCCTTCCGGAACACTGAAGCTTTCTTT. Protein product: CASTPFRNTEAFF.

There are a few counts of this clonotype. The chain combines TRBV12-3 or TRBV12-4 with TRBJ2-4; TRBD2 agrees at 7 bases. The CDR3 is 15 residues long. J lost 1 base, V lost 5 bases, and 5 bases had no gene match. CDR3 residues: CASSSNGGAKNIQYF. DNA for the CDR3: TGTGCCAGCAGTAGCAACGGGGGGGCCAAAAACATTCAGTACTTC.

This chain links TRBV10-3 with TRBJ2-3; 12 bases are a match to TRBD1. The germline gives CDR1 ENHRY, CDR2 SYGVKD. The CDR3 has 15 residues. After removal of 6 bases from V and 4 bases from J, the junction contained 5 bases not matched to a gene. As DNA, the CDR3 is TGTGCCATCAGCCCGGGACAGGGGGCCTCAGATACGCAGTATTTT. It codes for CAISPGQGASDTQYF.

This chain links TRBV6-1 with TRBJ2-5; possibly TRBD2 for D (5 bases). CDR1 is MNHNS, CDR2 SASEGT, per germline. The CDR3 is 11 residues long. V dropped 5 bases and J dropped 9 bases, with 10 bases sitting between them. CDR3: CASSIPGSQYF. The CDR3 DNA follows: TGTGCCAGCAGTATCCCGGGGTCCCAGTACTTC.

This clonotype was counted a few times. The chain couples TRBV28 to TRBJ2-7, with D possibly TRBD1 on 5 matching bases. Trimming took off 8 bases at V and 2 bases at J, with 13 bases between the two ends. This CDR3 is 13 amino acids long. In germline, CDR1 is MDHEN, CDR2 SYDVKM. The CDR3 sequence: CASEEQVPYEQYF. Here the CDR3 DNA reads TGTGCCAGCGAGGAACAGGTACCCTACGAGCAGTACTTC.

V usage is TRBV6-2 or TRBV6-3 and J usage is TRBJ2-3; D remains ambiguous. CDR1 MNHEY and CDR2 SVGEGT come from the germline V gene. The V end lost 2 bases, the J end lost 0 bases, and 12 bases lay between the germline ends. This CDR3 is built from 16 residues. The CDR3 region is CASSYPLGFSTDTQYF. CDR3 nucleotide sequence: TGTGCCAGCAGTTACCCTTTGGGGTTTAGCACAGATACGCAGTATTTT.

This clonotype was seen a few times. The gene calls are TRBV7-9 and TRBJ2-3; TRBD1 might be the D (5 bases). Germline CDR1 is SEHNR and CDR2 is FQNEAQ (reference sequence). CDR3 length: 15 amino acids. Trimming shortened V by 0 bases and J by 4 bases, and 11 bases separated the two germline ends. The CDR3 DNA follows: TGTGCCAGCAGCTTAGCGGGGCGGTCCGCAGATACGCAGTATTTT. Translating gives CASSLAGRSADTQYF.

The chain links TRBV11-2 to TRBJ2-3; 10 bases map to TRBD1. Germline V lookup: CDR1 SGHAT, CDR2 FQNNGV. This CDR3 region has 15 residues. Trimming removed 5 bases from V and 5 bases from J; junction bases left unmatched: 7. CDR3 sequence: CASSTWTGGIDTQYF. For the CDR3, the DNA is TGTGCCAGCAGCACCTGGACAGGGGGGATAGATACGCAGTATTTT. The full variable domain, rest sourced from reference TRBV11-2 and TRBJ2-3, is EAGVAQSPRYKIIEKRQSVAFWCNPISGHATLYWYQQILGQGPKLLIQFQNNGVVDDSQLPKDRFSAERLKGVDSTLKIQPAKLEDSAVYLCASSTWTGGIDTQYFGPGTRLTVL.

The chain combines TRBV4-1 with TRBJ1-5, with D unresolved. CDR1 is MGHRA, CDR2 YSYEKL, per germline. The CDR3 sequence is 16 residues long. V lost 1 base and J 3 bases, leaving 13 bases between the germline ends. DNA of the CDR3: TGCGCCAGCAGCCAAGGGCTCGGGCGGACCAATCAGCCCCAGCATTTT. It encodes CASSQGLGRTNQPQHF.

V and J are TRBV20-1 and TRBJ2-7; D might be TRBD2 (6 bases). CDR1 and CDR2 from the germline V gene are DFQATT and SNEGSKA (reference sequence). The CDR3 runs 14 residues. Trimming shortened V by 6 bases and J by 2 bases, and 17 bases separated the two germline ends. The CDR3 region is CSAASSGDAYEQYF. CDR3 DNA: TGCAGTGCCGCCTCCTCGGGGGATGCCTACGAGCAGTACTTC.

The rearrangement joins TRBV2 to TRBJ2-7; 7 bases line up with TRBD1. The CDR3 is 15 amino acids. Germline assignment: CDR1 SNHLY and CDR2 FYNNEI. The V gene end was trimmed by 1 base and the J gene end by 2 bases; junction bases not matched to a gene: 5. CDR3 in DNA: TGTGCCAGCAGTGAAGGGGACAGCATTACCTACGAGCAGTACTTC. Its protein is CASSEGDSITYEQYF.

This chain uses TRBV7-2 with TRBJ1-1; possible D gene TRBD1, 6 bases. V lost 3 bases and J 8 bases, leaving 16 bases between the germline ends. CDR3 length equals 14 residues. CDR1 is SGHTA and CDR2 is FQGNSA in the germline V gene. CDR3 in DNA: TGTGCCAGCAGCTTTTACAAATTGGACAGCGAAGCTTTCTTT. Its protein product is CASSFYKLDSEAFF. The variable domain in full, completed from reference TRBV7-2 and TRBJ1-1, reads GAGVSQSPSNKVTEKGKDVELRCDPISGHTALYWYRQSLGQGLEFLIYFQGNSAPDKSGLPSDRFSAERTGGSVSTLTIQRTQQEDSAVYLCASSFYKLDSEAFFGQGTRLTVV.